This is a list of T cell receptor beta chains from one sample in a study of control samples from healthy donors and cancer patients. Sequencing used immunoSEQ multiplex PCR; TCRdb keeps in-frame clones, though not all of them. In the table there are 70,000 to 85,000 clones, roughly nine tenths of which are singletons. The sequenced material came from blood. The receptors originated from a man between 45 and 60 years old in good health. Both conserved end residues are part of each CDR3. D genes are given only for firm matches. A clone size is listed for some rows: how often the clone was seen (once, few, many), or a class if it is expanded.

clone_size,v_call,d_call,j_call,cdr3_aa,cdr3_nt
.,TRBV29-1,.,TRBJ1-2,CSTQRGADSNYGYTF,TGCAGCACCCAAAGGGGGGCGGATTCCAACTATGGCTACACCTTC
.,TRBV7-2,.,TRBJ2-2,CASSLGDRNTGELFF,TGTGCCAGCAGCTTAGGGGACCGCAACACCGGGGAGCTGTTTTTT
.,TRBV6-5,TRBD1,TRBJ1-5,CASSPLTGFGPQHF,TGTGCCAGCAGCCCCCTGACAGGGTTCGGGCCCCAGCATTTT
.,TRBV6-4,TRBD1,TRBJ1-1,CASSDTRTGSATEAFF,TGTGCCAGCAGTGACACGCGGACAGGGTCTGCGACTGAAGCTTTCTTT
once,TRBV11-2,.,TRBJ2-5,CASSLQYRTEETQYF,TGTGCCAGCAGCTTACAATATAGGACAGAAGAGACCCAGTACTTC
.,TRBV7-9,.,TRBJ2-5,CASSQTGFQETQYF,TGTGCCAGCAGCCAGACAGGCTTCCAAGAGACCCAGTACTTC
.,TRBV11-3,TRBD2,TRBJ2-3,CASSAETGTSGGDTQYF,TGTGCCAGCAGCGCAGAAACCGGGACTAGCGGGGGAGATACGCAGTATTTT
.,TRBV9,TRBD1,TRBJ1-6,CASSAGTGGNSPLHF,TGTGCCAGCAGCGCCGGGACAGGGGGGAATTCACCCCTCCACTTT
few,TRBV18,.,TRBJ1-4,CASSPGSGNEKLFF,TGTGCCAGCTCCCCGGGCTCCGGTAATGAAAAACTGTTTTTT
.,TRBV7-9,.,TRBJ2-5,CASSHGGFEETQYF,TGTGCCAGCAGCCATGGGGGGTTTGAAGAGACCCAGTACTTC
.,TRBV10-3,.,TRBJ1-5,CAISESTGRQPQHF,TGTGCCATCAGTGAGTCTACAGGGAGGCAGCCCCAGCATTTT
.,TRBV12-3/TRBV12-4,.,TRBJ1-2,CASSLGGGYTF,TGTGCCAGCAGTTTGGGGGGTGGCTACACCTTC
.,TRBV3-1/TRBV3-2,.,TRBJ2-7,CASSQGRRGGYEQYF,TGTGCCAGCAGCCAAGGGAGAAGAGGAGGCTACGAGCAGTACTTC
.,TRBV6-1,.,TRBJ1-1,CASSDIISTEAFF,TGTGCCAGCAGTGATATTATTTCCACTGAAGCTTTCTTT
.,TRBV5-1,.,TRBJ1-3,CASSTGISGNTIYF,TGCGCCAGCAGCACGGGAATCTCTGGAAACACCATATATTTT
.,TRBV6-5,.,TRBJ2-3,CASKRGFGTDTQYF,TGTGCCAGCAAGAGGGGATTTGGCACAGATACGCAGTATTTT
.,TRBV2,TRBD2,TRBJ2-5,CASSEFPRGAGETQYF,TGTGCCAGCAGTGAATTCCCGCGGGGGGCGGGAGAGACCCAGTACTTC
.,TRBV7-6,TRBD1,TRBJ1-6,CASSLAGQGDSPLHF,TGTGCCAGCAGCTTAGCGGGACAGGGGGACTCACCCCTCCACTTT
.,TRBV25-1,.,TRBJ1-4,CASRDTSTNEKLFF,TGTGCCAGCAGAGACACTTCAACTAATGAAAAACTGTTTTTT
.,TRBV24-1,TRBD1,TRBJ2-6,CAVGQGRASGANVLTF,TGTGCCGTAGGACAGGGACGGGCCTCTGGGGCCAACGTCCTGACTTTC
.,TRBV29-1,.,TRBJ1-3,CSGWKDISGNTIYF,TGCAGCGGTTGGAAGGACATCTCTGGAAACACCATATATTTT
.,TRBV6-4,.,TRBJ2-1,CASSGGGEYNEQFF,TGTGCCAGCAGTGGCGGGGGCGAATACAATGAGCAGTTCTTC
.,TRBV7-9,TRBD1,TRBJ1-5,CASSSVGTASQPQHF,TGTGCCAGCAGCTCCGTGGGGACAGCAAGCCAGCCCCAGCATTTT
.,TRBV14,.,TRBJ1-4,CASSQGGRYPNRLFF,TGTGCCAGCAGCCAAGGGGGCCGCTATCCAAACAGACTGTTTTTT
.,TRBV5-6,.,TRBJ2-1,CASSLAGGITYNEQFF,TGTGCCAGCAGCTTGGCCGGGGGAATCACCTACAATGAGCAGTTCTTC
.,TRBV4-3,.,TRBJ1-1,CASSRTGKTEAFF,TGCGCCAGCAGCCGAACAGGGAAGACTGAAGCTTTCTTT
.,TRBV5-6,.,TRBJ1-2,CASSLIGGSGSGYTF,TGTGCCAGCAGCTTGATCGGGGGATCCGGTAGCGGCTACACCTTC
.,TRBV4-1,.,TRBJ1-2,CASSQGGLNYGYTF,TGCGCCAGCAGCCAAGGGGGGCTTAACTATGGCTACACCTTC
.,TRBV24-1,TRBD1,TRBJ1-2,CATSDTGGQGNGYTF,TGTGCCACCAGTGACACAGGGGGCCAGGGGAATGGCTACACCTTC
.,TRBV6-5,.,TRBJ1-1,CASSLEANTEAFF,TGTGCCAGCAGCCTCGAGGCTAACACTGAAGCTTTCTTT
.,TRBV5-1,.,TRBJ1-6,CASSLGGVGSPLHF,TGCGCCAGCAGCTTGGGAGGGGTAGGTTCACCCCTCCACTTT
.,TRBV3-1/TRBV3-2,.,TRBJ1-2,CASSQVGGGDGYTF,TGTGCCAGCAGCCAAGTTGGGGGGGGAGATGGCTACACCTTC
once,TRBV6-5,.,TRBJ1-1,CASIQGKAFF,TGTGCCAGCATCCAGGGGAAGGCTTTCTTT
once,TRBV7-8,.,TRBJ1-6,CASSWTPGSPLHF,TGTGCCAGCAGTTGGACGCCGGGTTCACCCCTCCACTTT
.,TRBV5-6,.,TRBJ1-3,CASSFRGLSGNTIYF,TGTGCCAGCAGCTTTAGGGGACTCTCTGGAAACACCATATATTTT
.,TRBV18,.,TRBJ1-3,CASSPPSLGNTIYF,TGTGCCAGCTCACCACCCTCTCTTGGAAACACCATATATTTT
.,TRBV24-1,TRBD1,TRBJ1-6,CATSDRGKNSPLHF,TGTGCCACCTCTGACAGGGGGAAGAATTCACCCCTCCACTTT
.,TRBV9,.,TRBJ1-3,CASSVDNSGNTIYF,TGTGCCAGCAGCGTAGACAACTCTGGAAACACCATATATTTT
.,TRBV18,.,TRBJ1-1,CASSPQGPLEAFF,TGTGCCAGCTCACCGCAGGGGCCCCTTGAAGCTTTCTTT
.,TRBV7-2,.,TRBJ1-1,CASSLALYPEAFF,TGTGCCAGCAGCTTAGCGCTCTATCCTGAAGCTTTCTTT
.,TRBV6-5,.,TRBJ1-1,CASSYLGGSTEAFF,TGTGCCAGCAGCTACCTGGGGGGGAGCACTGAAGCTTTCTTT
.,TRBV7-9,.,TRBJ1-2,CASSLEEDHYGYTF,TGTGCCAGCAGCTTAGAGGAAGACCACTATGGCTACACCTTC
once,TRBV3-1/TRBV3-2,.,TRBJ2-7,CASSQDHRTNF,TGTGCCAGCAGCCAAGATCACAGGACTAATTTC
.,TRBV2,.,TRBJ2-7,CASSEFGRTLYEQYF,TGTGCCAGCAGTGAATTCGGACGGACTCTCTACGAGCAGTACTTC
.,TRBV19,.,TRBJ1-4,CASYDGKSEKLFF,TGTGCCAGTTACGACGGGAAAAGTGAAAAACTGTTTTTT
.,TRBV18,.,TRBJ1-1,CASSPLESLKAEAFF,TGTGCCAGCTCACCTCTGGAATCGTTGAAGGCTGAAGCTTTCTTT
few,TRBV21-1,.,TRBJ1-5,CASSRDRERGDQPQHF,TGTGCCAGCAGCAGGGACAGGGAAAGGGGGGATCAGCCCCAGCATTTT
.,TRBV6-5,TRBD1,TRBJ1-6,CASSYSGRQGNSPLHF,TGTGCCAGCAGTTACTCTGGAAGACAGGGCAATTCACCCCTCCACTTT
.,TRBV27,.,TRBJ1-5,CASSFRGPGPQHF,TGTGCCAGCAGTTTCAGGGGCCCGGGGCCCCAGCATTTT
.,TRBV18,.,TRBJ2-2,CASSRDAPLTGEPFF,TGTGCCAGCTCACGGGACGCGCCCCTCACCGGGGAGCCGTTTTTT
.,TRBV24-1,.,TRBJ1-2,CATSPGSSSYTF,TGTGCCACCAGCCCGGGCTCCAGCAGCTACACCTTC
.,TRBV12-3/TRBV12-4,.,TRBJ1-4,CVSSSNPLEKLFF,TGTGTCAGCAGCTCGAACCCATTGGAAAAACTGTTTTTT
.,TRBV10-3,.,TRBJ1-1,CASAQNTEAFF,TGTGCCTCAGCTCAGAACACTGAAGCTTTCTTT
.,TRBV6-6,.,TRBJ2-7,CASSPPTATYEQYF,TGTGCCAGCAGTCCCCCCACAGCAACCTACGAGCAGTACTTC
.,TRBV27,TRBD1,TRBJ1-6,CASSFMSQGGSSPLHF,TGTGCCAGCAGTTTTATGTCCCAGGGGGGTAGTTCACCCCTCCACTTT
.,TRBV2,.,TRBJ1-1,CASSVHGTQGAFF,TGTGCCAGCAGTGTTCACGGGACCCAAGGGGCTTTCTTT
once,TRBV2,.,TRBJ2-3,CASQLRADLDTQYF,TGTGCCAGCCAGCTTAGAGCAGACCTAGATACGCAGTATTTT
.,TRBV6-5,.,TRBJ1-4,CASSYSTGGKLFF,TGTGCCAGCAGTTACTCGACCGGCGGGAAACTGTTTTTT